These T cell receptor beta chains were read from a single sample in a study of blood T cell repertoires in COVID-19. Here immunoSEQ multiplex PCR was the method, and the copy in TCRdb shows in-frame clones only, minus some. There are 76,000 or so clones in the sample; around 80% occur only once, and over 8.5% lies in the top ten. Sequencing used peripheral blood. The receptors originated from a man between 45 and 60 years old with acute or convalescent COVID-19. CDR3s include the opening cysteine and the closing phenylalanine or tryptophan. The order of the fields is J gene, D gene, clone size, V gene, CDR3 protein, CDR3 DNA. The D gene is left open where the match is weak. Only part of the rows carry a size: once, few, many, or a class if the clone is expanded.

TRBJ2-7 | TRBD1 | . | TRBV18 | CASSTGDRVVYEQYF | TGTGCCAGCTCAACGGGGGACAGGGTTGTCTACGAGCAGTACTTC
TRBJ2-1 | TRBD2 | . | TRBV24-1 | CATSDSGTSGTSSYNEQFF | TGTGCCACCAGTGATTCCGGGACTAGCGGGACCAGCTCCTACAATGAGCAGTTCTTC
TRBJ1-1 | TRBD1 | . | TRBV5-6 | CASYRGQATEAFF | TGTGCCAGCTACAGGGGGCAGGCCACTGAAGCTTTCTTT
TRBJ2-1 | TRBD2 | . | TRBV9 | CASSTRTSGRNEQFF | TGTGCCAGCAGCACCCGGACTAGCGGCAGAAATGAGCAGTTCTTC
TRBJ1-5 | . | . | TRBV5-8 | CASRWANNQPQHF | TGTGCCAGCCGGTGGGCAAACAATCAGCCCCAGCATTTT
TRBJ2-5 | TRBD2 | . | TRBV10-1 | CASTRPGTSGVQETQYF | TGCGCCAGCACTCGACCCGGGACTAGCGGGGTACAAGAGACCCAGTACTTC
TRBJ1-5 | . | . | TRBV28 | CASSFGLRQPQHF | TGTGCCAGCAGTTTCGGGTTGAGACAGCCCCAGCATTTT
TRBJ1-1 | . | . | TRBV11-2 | CASSLVNRVRAFF | TGTGCCAGCAGCTTAGTCAACAGGGTTCGGGCTTTCTTT
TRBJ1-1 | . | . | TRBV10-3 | CAITSTLDKEAFF | TGTGCCATCACCTCGACCTTGGACAAGGAAGCTTTCTTT
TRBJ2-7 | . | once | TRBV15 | CATSAGSSYEQYF | TGTGCCACCTCGGCGGGAAGCTCCTACGAGCAGTACTTC
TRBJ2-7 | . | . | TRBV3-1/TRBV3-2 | CASSQETSYEQYF | TGTGCCAGCAGCCAGGAGACTAGCTACGAGCAGTACTTC
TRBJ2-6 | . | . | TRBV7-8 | CASSSVGLPTSGANVLTF | TGTGCCAGCAGCTCAGTGGGACTGCCGACCTCTGGGGCCAACGTCCTGACTTTC
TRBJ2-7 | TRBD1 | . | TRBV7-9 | CASSLAGTGAFAQYF | TGTGCCAGCAGCTTAGCGGGGACAGGGGCCTTTGCGCAGTACTTC
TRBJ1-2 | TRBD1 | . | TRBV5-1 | CASSLELGTGTNYGYTF | TGCGCCAGCAGCTTGGAACTTGGGACAGGGACTAACTATGGCTACACCTTC
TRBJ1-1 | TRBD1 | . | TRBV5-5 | CASSLAGGNTEAFF | TGTGCCAGCAGCTTGGCAGGGGGGAACACTGAAGCTTTCTTT
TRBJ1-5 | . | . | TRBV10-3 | CAISDEGWGNQPQHF | TGTGCCATCAGTGACGAGGGATGGGGCAATCAGCCCCAGCATTTT
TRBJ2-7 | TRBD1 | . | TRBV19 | CASSIPGTGGYEQYF | TGTGCCAGTAGTATTCCCGGGACAGGGGGCTACGAGCAGTACTTC
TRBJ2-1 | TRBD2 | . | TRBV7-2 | CASSPPGLAGGGQFF | TGTGCCAGCAGCCCCCCGGGACTAGCGGGAGGAGGGCAGTTCTTC
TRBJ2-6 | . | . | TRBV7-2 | CASSLAGQPGANVLTF | TGTGCCAGCAGCTTAGCGGGCCAACCTGGGGCCAACGTCCTGACTTTC
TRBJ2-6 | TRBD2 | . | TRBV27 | CASSLEGLGGSGANVLTF | TGTGCCAGCAGTTTAGAAGGGCTGGGGGGGAGTGGGGCCAACGTCCTGACTTTC
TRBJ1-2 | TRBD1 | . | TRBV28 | CASLGQVNGYTF | TGTGCCAGCCTGGGACAGGTCAATGGCTACACCTTC
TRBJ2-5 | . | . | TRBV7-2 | CASTHGAVETQYF | TGTGCCAGCACCCATGGGGCGGTAGAGACCCAGTACTTC
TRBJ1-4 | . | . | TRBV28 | CASSSNPMSATNEKLFF | TGTGCCAGCAGCTCCAACCCGATGAGTGCAACTAATGAAAAACTGTTTTTT
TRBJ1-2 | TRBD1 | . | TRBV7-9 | CASSSTGTGILYGYTF | TGTGCCAGCAGCTCGACCGGGACAGGGATTCTCTATGGCTACACCTTC
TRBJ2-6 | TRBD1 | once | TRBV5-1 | CASSQKQGAVSGANVLTF | TGCGCCAGCAGCCAAAAACAGGGGGCAGTCTCTGGGGCCAACGTCCTGACTTTC
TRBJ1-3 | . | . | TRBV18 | CASSRYVQSSGNTIYF | TGTGCCAGCTCACGCTACGTACAGAGCTCTGGAAACACCATATATTTT
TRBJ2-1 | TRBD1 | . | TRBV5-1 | CASSFDGTAYNEQFF | TGCGCCAGCAGCTTCGACGGGACAGCCTACAATGAGCAGTTCTTC
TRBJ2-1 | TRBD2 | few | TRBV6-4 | CASSDSSGGANEQFF | TGTGCCAGCAGTGACTCTAGCGGGGGGGCCAATGAGCAGTTCTTC
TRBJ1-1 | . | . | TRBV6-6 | CASSYGGGNTEAFF | TGTGCCAGCAGTTACGGCGGGGGGAACACTGAAGCTTTCTTT
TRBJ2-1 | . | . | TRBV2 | CASSESRSVNEQFF | TGTGCCAGCAGTGAATCCCGGAGCGTAAATGAGCAGTTCTTC
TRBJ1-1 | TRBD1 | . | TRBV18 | CASSPGTGGTTGTEAFF | TGTGCCAGCTCACCGGGGACAGGGGGTACGACTGGTACTGAAGCTTTCTTT
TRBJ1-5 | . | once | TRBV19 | CATSDRAYSNQPQHF | TGTGCCACCTCGGACAGAGCCTATAGCAATCAGCCCCAGCATTTT
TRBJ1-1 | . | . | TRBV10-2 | CASSPTRGTEAFF | TGCGCCAGCAGTCCGACACGGGGGACTGAAGCTTTCTTT
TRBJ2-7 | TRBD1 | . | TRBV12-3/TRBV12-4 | CASSLTGLEQYF | TGTGCCAGCAGCCTGACAGGGCTCGAGCAGTACTTC
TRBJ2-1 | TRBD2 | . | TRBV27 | CASSDAFGLGTVGEQFF | TGTGCCAGCAGTGATGCCTTTGGACTAGGAACGGTCGGTGAGCAGTTCTTC
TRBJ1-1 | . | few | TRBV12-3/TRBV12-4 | CASSLTRDTEAFF | TGTGCCAGCAGCCTGACGAGGGACACTGAAGCTTTCTTT
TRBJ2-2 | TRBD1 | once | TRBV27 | CASSLPRQGGGELFF | TGTGCCAGCAGTTTGCCCCGACAGGGCGGCGGGGAGCTGTTTTTT
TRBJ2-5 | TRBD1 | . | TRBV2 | CASRLTGVSQETQYF | TGTGCCAGCAGACTGACAGGGGTGAGCCAAGAGACCCAGTACTTC
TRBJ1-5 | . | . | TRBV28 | CASSPDRTLQPQHF | TGTGCCAGCAGCCCCGACAGGACCCTTCAGCCCCAGCATTTT
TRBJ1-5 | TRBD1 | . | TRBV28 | CASSTSQGYSGQPQHF | TGTGCCAGCAGTACGTCACAGGGGTACTCGGGTCAGCCCCAGCATTTT
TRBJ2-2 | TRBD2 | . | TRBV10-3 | CAISPSGSGGTGELFF | TGTGCCATCAGCCCTAGCGGGAGCGGTGGCACCGGGGAGCTGTTTTTT
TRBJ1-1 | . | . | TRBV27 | CASSFRENTEAFF | TGTGCCAGCAGTTTCCGAGAGAACACTGAAGCTTTCTTT
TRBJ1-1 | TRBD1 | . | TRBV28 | CASSFGTGWTEAFF | TGTGCCAGCAGTTTTGGGACAGGGTGGACTGAAGCTTTCTTT
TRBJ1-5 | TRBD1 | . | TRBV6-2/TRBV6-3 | CASSSTGRQPQHF | TGTGCCAGCAGTTCGACAGGGAGGCAGCCCCAGCATTTT
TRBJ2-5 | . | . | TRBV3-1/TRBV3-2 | CASSQDLVGSFPETQYF | TGTGCCAGCAGCCAAGATCTTGTTGGGAGCTTTCCAGAGACCCAGTACTTC
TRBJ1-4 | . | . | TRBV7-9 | CASSPLRTADEKLFF | TGTGCCAGCAGCCCCCTCCGGACAGCGGATGAAAAACTGTTTTTT
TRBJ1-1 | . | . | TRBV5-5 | CASSLQGVANTEAFF | TGTGCCAGCAGCTTGCAGGGCGTGGCGAACACTGAAGCTTTCTTT
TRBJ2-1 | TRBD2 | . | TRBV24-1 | CATSDLRLAGGGDEQFF | TGTGCCACCAGTGATTTGCGGCTAGCGGGAGGAGGAGATGAGCAGTTCTTC